This is a list of T cell receptor beta chains from one sample in a study of T cells in Graves' hyperthyroidism and ophthalmopathy. MiXCR, run by TCRdb on the multiplex PCR reads, gives a single entry per CDR3 protein. Found here are 400,000 to 450,000 distinct CDR3 sequences, 14% to 15% of them singletons; the top ten hold about 13%. Sequenced: blood. The receptor set was obtained from a man aged 18-30 years with Graves' ophthalmopathy. Each CDR3 is given with its conserved first and last residue. The order of the fields is CDR3 protein, CDR3 DNA, D gene, clone size, V gene, J gene. The D gene is left open where the match is weak. Size tells how often a clone was seen (once, few, many) or the class of an expanded clone, and some rows leave it out.

CDR3 protein: CASSHRLAERSTDTQYF; CDR3 DNA: TGTGCCAGCAGCCATCGACTAGCGGAACGCAGCACAGATACGCAGTATTTT; D gene: TRBD2; clone size: many; V gene: TRBV7-9; J gene: TRBJ2-3
CDR3 protein: CASSQDFGGYSNQPQHF; CDR3 DNA: TGTGCCAGCAGCCAAGATTTCGGAGGGTATAGCAATCAGCCCCAGCATTTT; D gene: NA; clone size: many; V gene: TRBV3-1; J gene: TRBJ1-5
CDR3 protein: CSARDNLQREYNEQFF; CDR3 DNA: TGCAGTGCTAGAGATAATCTCCAGCGGGAGTACAATGAGCAGTTCTTC; D gene: TRBD2; clone size: many; V gene: TRBV20-1; J gene: TRBJ2-1
CDR3 protein: CASSRQAGTGGTEAFF; CDR3 DNA: TGTGCCAGCAGCAGGCAGGCGGGAACAGGGGGGACTGAAGCTTTCTTT; D gene: TRBD1; clone size: many; V gene: TRBV11-1; J gene: TRBJ1-1
CDR3 protein: CASSPRLGLNTEAFF; CDR3 DNA: TGTGCCAGCTCACCAAGGTTGGGCTTGAACACTGAAGCTTTCTTT; D gene: NA; clone size: many; V gene: TRBV18; J gene: TRBJ1-1
CDR3 protein: CASSKPAGPFDGYTF; CDR3 DNA: TGTGCCAGCAGCAAACCCGCAGGGCCTTTCGATGGCTACACCTTC; D gene: NA; clone size: many; V gene: TRBV11-2; J gene: TRBJ1-2
CDR3 protein: CASSVAEYNEQFF; CDR3 DNA: TGTGCCAGCAGCGTGGCAGAGTACAATGAGCAGTTCTTC; D gene: NA; clone size: many; V gene: TRBV11-2; J gene: TRBJ2-1
CDR3 protein: CASSLGSEGGPINEQFF; CDR3 DNA: TGTGCCAGCAGCCTAGGGTCGGAGGGGGGGCCGATCAATGAGCAGTTCTTC; D gene: NA; clone size: few; V gene: TRBV11-2; J gene: TRBJ2-1
CDR3 protein: CASSRGEGAYTF; CDR3 DNA: TGTGCCAGCAGCCGGGGGGAGGGAGCCTACACCTTC; D gene: NA; clone size: few; V gene: TRBV7-9; J gene: TRBJ1-2
CDR3 protein: CATSRGLQTHEQFF; CDR3 DNA: TGTGCCACCAGCAGAGGTCTCCAAACCCATGAGCAGTTCTTC; D gene: NA; clone size: NA; V gene: TRBV15; J gene: TRBJ2-1
CDR3 protein: CASSHRDRGRSGYTF; CDR3 DNA: TGTGCCAGCAGTCACAGGGACAGGGGAAGAAGTGGCTACACCTTC; D gene: TRBD1; clone size: many; V gene: TRBV6-1; J gene: TRBJ1-2
CDR3 protein: CASSLSAGSGNTIYF; CDR3 DNA: TGTGCCAGCAGTTTATCTGCGGGCTCTGGAAACACCATATATTTT; D gene: NA; clone size: NA; V gene: TRBV27; J gene: TRBJ1-3
CDR3 protein: CASSFGPERGYTF; CDR3 DNA: TGTGCCAGCAGTTTTGGTCCGGAGCGAGGCTACACCTTC; D gene: NA; clone size: many; V gene: TRBV12-3/TRBV12-4; J gene: TRBJ1-2
CDR3 protein: CASSLTRDNEQFF; CDR3 DNA: TGTGCCAGCAGCCTGACCAGGGACAATGAGCAGTTCTTC; D gene: NA; clone size: once; V gene: TRBV7-2; J gene: TRBJ2-1
CDR3 protein: CASSRTPKPAGANVLTF; CDR3 DNA: TGTGCCAGCAGTCGGACACCTAAACCAGCAGGGGCCAACGTCCTGACTTTC; D gene: NA; clone size: few; V gene: TRBV3-1; J gene: TRBJ2-6
CDR3 protein: CASSLDSGGADTQYF; CDR3 DNA: TGTGCCAGCAGCTTAGATAGCGGGGGTGCAGATACGCAGTATTTT; D gene: TRBD2; clone size: NA; V gene: TRBV11-2; J gene: TRBJ2-3
CDR3 protein: CASSSRGGNTGELFF; CDR3 DNA: TGTGCCAGCAGTAGCAGGGGGGGTAACACCGGGGAGCTGTTTTTT; D gene: NA; clone size: NA; V gene: TRBV9; J gene: TRBJ2-2
CDR3 protein: CASSVPSQGAWAEAFF; CDR3 DNA: TGTGCCAGCAGCGTACCTTCACAGGGGGCTTGGGCTGAAGCTTTCTTT; D gene: TRBD1; clone size: few; V gene: TRBV9; J gene: TRBJ1-1
CDR3 protein: CASSPGMHQPQHF; CDR3 DNA: TGTGCCAGCTCACCAGGGATGCATCAGCCCCAGCATTTT; D gene: NA; clone size: many; V gene: TRBV18; J gene: TRBJ1-5
CDR3 protein: CASSHPLDTGELFF; CDR3 DNA: TGTGCCAGCAGCCACCCCCTGGACACCGGGGAGCTGTTTTTT; D gene: NA; clone size: many; V gene: TRBV3-1; J gene: TRBJ2-2
CDR3 protein: CATTGQGAIDTQYF; CDR3 DNA: TGTGCCACCACTGGACAGGGGGCGATAGATACGCAGTATTTT; D gene: TRBD1; clone size: NA; V gene: TRBV7-9; J gene: TRBJ2-3
CDR3 protein: CASSLWSRSGYYGYTF; CDR3 DNA: TGTGCCAGCAGCTTATGGAGTCGCTCAGGGTACTATGGCTACACCTTC; D gene: NA; clone size: few; V gene: TRBV7-9; J gene: TRBJ1-2
CDR3 protein: CASSEDRVIDTEAFF; CDR3 DNA: TGTGCCAGCAGTGAAGACAGGGTTATTGACACTGAAGCTTTCTTT; D gene: TRBD1; clone size: NA; V gene: TRBV25-1; J gene: TRBJ1-1
CDR3 protein: CSARTSIFYNSPLHF; CDR3 DNA: TGCAGTGCCCGAACCTCAATCTTTTATAATTCACCCCTCCACTTT; D gene: NA; clone size: many; V gene: TRBV20-1; J gene: TRBJ1-6
CDR3 protein: CASSSRWDTRYPAGYF; CDR3 DNA: TGTGCCAGCAGCTCTCGTTGGGACACCCGCTACCCGGCGGGGTACTTC; D gene: NA; clone size: many; V gene: TRBV11-2; J gene: TRBJ2-5
CDR3 protein: CASSPLRDTNIGELFF; CDR3 DNA: TGTGCCAGCAGCCCGCTCCGGGACACCAACATCGGGGAGCTGTTTTTT; D gene: NA; clone size: many; V gene: TRBV3-1; J gene: TRBJ2-2
CDR3 protein: CASGRTVSGANVLTF; CDR3 DNA: TGTGCCAGCGGCCGGACAGTTTCTGGGGCCAACGTCCTGACTTTC; D gene: NA; clone size: few; V gene: TRBV6-1; J gene: TRBJ2-6
CDR3 protein: CASSLWSFGGGADEQFF; CDR3 DNA: TGTGCCAGCAGTTTATGGAGCTTCGGCGGGGGGGCCGATGAGCAGTTCTTC; D gene: TRBD2; clone size: many; V gene: TRBV27; J gene: TRBJ2-1
CDR3 protein: CASSSLGILGNEQFF; CDR3 DNA: TGTGCCAGCAGCTCCTTGGGTATTCTCGGGAATGAGCAGTTCTTC; D gene: NA; clone size: many; V gene: TRBV7-8; J gene: TRBJ2-1
CDR3 protein: CASDLGWGHRGTEAFF; CDR3 DNA: TGTGCCAGCGACCTCGGATGGGGGCACAGAGGCACTGAAGCTTTCTTT; D gene: NA; clone size: many; V gene: TRBV7-6; J gene: TRBJ1-1
CDR3 protein: CSARDPLTSGYEQYF; CDR3 DNA: TGCAGTGCTAGAGATCCCCTTACTAGCGGCTACGAGCAGTACTTC; D gene: TRBD2; clone size: many; V gene: TRBV20-1; J gene: TRBJ2-7
CDR3 protein: CASGTGTSGGPNPIDTQYF; CDR3 DNA: TGTGCCAGCGGAACCGGGACTAGCGGGGGCCCGAATCCCATAGATACGCAGTATTTT; D gene: TRBD2; clone size: NA; V gene: TRBV2; J gene: TRBJ2-3
CDR3 protein: CASSPAEGRRAFF; CDR3 DNA: TGTGCCAGCAGCCCCGCCGAGGGGAGGAGGGCTTTCTTT; D gene: NA; clone size: many; V gene: TRBV7-9; J gene: TRBJ1-1
CDR3 protein: CASSSGGPNTGELFF; CDR3 DNA: TGTGCCAGCAGCTCGGGGGGACCGAACACCGGGGAGCTGTTTTTT; D gene: TRBD2; clone size: NA; V gene: TRBV5-4; J gene: TRBJ2-2
CDR3 protein: CASSYSITERASGTQYF; CDR3 DNA: TGTGCCAGCAGTTACTCGATAACGGAACGGGCCTCCGGTACGCAGTATTTT; D gene: NA; clone size: many; V gene: TRBV6-2/TRBV6-3; J gene: TRBJ2-3
CDR3 protein: CASSQAGQGIYEQYF; CDR3 DNA: TGCGCCAGCAGCCAAGCAGGACAGGGGATCTACGAGCAGTACTTC; D gene: TRBD1; clone size: many; V gene: TRBV4-1; J gene: TRBJ2-7
CDR3 protein: CASSSGQVLEKLFF; CDR3 DNA: TGTGCCAGCAGCTCCGGACAGGTGCTTGAAAAACTGTTTTTT; D gene: TRBD1; clone size: NA; V gene: TRBV11-2; J gene: TRBJ1-4
CDR3 protein: CASSDGTVEAFF; CDR3 DNA: TGTGCCAGCAGTGACGGGACAGTTGAAGCTTTCTTT; D gene: TRBD1; clone size: few; V gene: TRBV25-1; J gene: TRBJ1-1
CDR3 protein: CASSYSTGAEKAFF; CDR3 DNA: TGTGCCAGCAGTTACTCGACAGGGGCTGAAAAAGCTTTCTTT; D gene: TRBD1; clone size: many; V gene: TRBV6-2/TRBV6-3; J gene: TRBJ1-1
CDR3 protein: CASSFFTVFGPQHF; CDR3 DNA: TGTGCCAGCAGCTTCTTTACAGTTTTCGGGCCCCAGCATTTT; D gene: NA; clone size: few; V gene: TRBV11-3; J gene: TRBJ1-5
CDR3 protein: CSAISRTGADTQYF; CDR3 DNA: TGCAGCGCGATAAGTAGGACAGGTGCAGATACGCAGTATTTT; D gene: TRBD1; clone size: many; V gene: TRBV29-1; J gene: TRBJ2-3
CDR3 protein: CAISGSMGQETQYF; CDR3 DNA: TGTGCCATCAGTGGGAGTATGGGCCAAGAGACCCAGTACTTC; D gene: NA; clone size: many; V gene: TRBV10-3; J gene: TRBJ2-5
CDR3 protein: CSAHYSGGKQYF; CDR3 DNA: TGCAGTGCTCACTATAGCGGGGGGAAGCAGTATTTT; D gene: TRBD2; clone size: few; V gene: TRBV20-1; J gene: TRBJ2-3
CDR3 protein: CASSPDGAPYEQYF; CDR3 DNA: TGTGCCAGCAGTCCAGACGGGGCCCCCTACGAGCAGTACTTC; D gene: NA; clone size: many; V gene: TRBV12-3/TRBV12-4; J gene: TRBJ2-7
CDR3 protein: CASSHGEQPQHF; CDR3 DNA: TGTGCCAGCAGCCATGGAGAGCAGCCCCAGCATTTT; D gene: NA; clone size: many; V gene: TRBV5-6; J gene: TRBJ1-5
CDR3 protein: CAISELSTDTQYF; CDR3 DNA: TGTGCCATCAGTGAGCTAAGTACAGATACGCAGTATTTT; D gene: NA; clone size: many; V gene: TRBV10-3; J gene: TRBJ2-3
CDR3 protein: CASRPLRSAYEQYF; CDR3 DNA: TGTGCCAGCAGGCCCCTCAGGAGCGCCTACGAGCAGTACTTC; D gene: NA; clone size: many; V gene: TRBV5-6; J gene: TRBJ2-7